This T cell receptor (beta chain) derives from a study of blood T cell repertoires in COVID-19. Study details: The cDNA or gDNA used as material had been derived from T cells, B-cell-depleted T cells, or PBMCs.

Seattle patients were enrolled during active infection and followed longitudinally. Original analysis: For nucleated cells, counts were estimated from reference gene primer amplification. Sequencing was performed with immunoSEQ multiplex PCR; in TCRdb, only in-frame clones are kept and a portion is missing. The V and J calls and the clone size are those of that table, but D and trimming were determined from the DNA. This table holds some 200,000 clones, less than 90% found once. CDR1 and CDR2 from the germline V gene are MDHEN and SYDVKM. The length of the CDR3 is 15 residues. The trim removed 5 bases at V and 3 bases at J, leaving 4 bases unmatched.

The chain links TRBV28 to TRBJ1-5; 10 bases map to TRBD1. Input material: peripheral blood. The receptor was isolated from a woman over 75 with COVID-19, enrolled during active disease. The CDR3 sequence is CASSPGQGFNQPQHF. For the CDR3, the DNA is TGTGCCAGCAGTCCGGGACAGGGGTTCAATCAGCCCCAGCATTTT.